The 8 T cell receptor beta chains below were found in one sample sequenced in a study of CXCR3-negative and CXCR3-positive naive CD8 T cells. Through 5' RACE with UMI labels, the TRB cDNA libraries were prepared. Reprocessing the 5' RACE reads, TCRdb reports a single entry for every CDR3 protein and omits DNA. Found here are 6,000 to 8,500 distinct CDR3 sequences; the top ten clones hold about 2%. The material sequenced was naive CXCR3- CD8+ T cells from blood. Subset in this sample: CD45RO-CCR7+CD27+CD95- naive CD8+ T cells lacking CXCR3 (TNR3-). The receptors stem from a human donor in good health. Some clones in this sample may be carry-over from other donors' samples.

V and J are TRBV11-2 and TRBJ2-7; TCRdb selects TRBD2, and the lack of DNA leaves this call unchecked. CDR3 size: 15 residues. CDR1 and CDR2 (germline): SGHAT, FQNNGV. CDR3 residues: CASSGTSGTSYEQYF.

The genes are TRBV15 and TRBJ1-2; TCRdb proposes TRBD1, but this gene call is untestable without DNA. The CDR3 totals 15 residues. Germline CDR1 reads LNHNV; CDR2 reads YYDKDF (reference sequence). CDR3 protein: CATSRAVPDSYGYTF.

The chain couples TRBV12-3 or TRBV12-4 to TRBJ2-7; the TRBD1 assignment by TCRdb is unverifiable without DNA. The CDR3 is made up of 15 amino acids. CDR3 sequence: CASTPTESVSYEQYF.

The CDR3 spells CSARGGTSTGELFF. This sequence joins TRBV20-1 and TRBJ2-2. The CDR3 has 14 amino acids. Germline V gives CDR1 DFQATT, CDR2 SNEGSKA (reference sequence).

This clonotype ranks as medium-sized (0.01 to 0.1%) in terms of frequency. The chain joins TRBV29-1 to TRBJ2-1; lacking DNA, the TRBD1 call made by TCRdb goes unchecked. The CDR3 totals 13 residues. CDR1 is SQVTM and CDR2 is ANQGSEA in the germline V gene. CDR3: CSVRDPIYNEQFF.

The J gene is TRBJ2-1, the V gene TRBV19. The CDR3 spans 11 residues. Germline V gene sequence: CDR1 LNHDA, CDR2 SQIVND (reference sequence). This chain's CDR3 is CASRAHNEQFF.

This clonotype counts as medium-sized by frequency. The chain is built from TRBV27 and TRBJ1-1. Germline CDR1 MNHEY, CDR2 SMNVEV (reference sequence). There are 13 residues in the CDR3. CDR3 loop: CASSDIGRTEAFF.

The chain combines TRBV12-3 or TRBV12-4 with TRBJ1-2. There are 12 residues in the CDR3. CDR3 sequence reads: CASFTSNYGYTF.